This TCR beta chain was sequenced for a study of early T cells in non-severe SARS-CoV-2 infection (dated by TCRdb to the early 2020s). For the study in its entirety: TCR sequencing used bulk RNA from unsorted whole blood, so alpha and beta chains could not be paired. General findings and caveats noted by the study authors: VDJdb matching was skewed toward anti-spike CD8 responses and likely underestimated virus-specific expansions by missing private and CD4 specificities.

This clonotype has more than one count but fewer than ten. The clone's antigen remains unknown. No base-level quality is on record; no much larger clone is a single base apart. Taken from cysteine to phenylalanine, the CDR3 has 12 residues. Of all the DNA, just the CDR3 is kept, 36 bases in frame from base 1. The germline ends are 12 bases apart after V is trimmed by 7 bases and J by 4 bases. CDR1 DFQATT and CDR2 SNEGSKA were looked up in the germline V gene (reference sequence). The library was obtained by 5' RACE. Sequencing relied on a NextSeq 500. The TCR library protocol attached unique molecular identifiers to individual cDNA molecules to correct for sequencing error and PCR bias. TCR alpha and beta chains were both sequenced, and the abundances of alpha and beta sequences in each sample were closely correlated with each other. The authors' analysis ran thus. V gene, J gene and CDR3 annotation of TCR sequences was performed with Decombinator V4. TCRs were defined as expanded if a significant change between any two time points was detected under a Poisson model with p below 0.0001. TCR abundances were normalised to the total number of TCRs sequenced in each sample and reported as counts per million. MAIT TCRs were defined by TRAV1-2 paired with TRAJ12, TRAJ20 or TRAJ33, and iNKT TCRs by TRAV10 paired with TRAJ18. VDJdb, accessed on 1 November 2021, was searched for TCRs annotated for CMV, EBV and SARS-CoV-2, and TCRs annotated for more than one antigen were excluded. TCRdb reanalyzed the raw reads on its own, using fastp at Q25 for trimming and MiXCR for clone calling, and kept in-frame beta chains. Identical CDR3 protein sequences are pooled into one entry, listed with their most common genes and DNA. The V and J calls here are based on TCRdb, not the publication. Within this sample are 70,000 or so distinct CDR3 sequences, with roughly an eighth of them counted one time only. The top ten clones comprise more than 12% of the sample.

This was a case-control study nested in a cohort of healthcare workers in London, UK, who had nasopharyngeal swab PCR tests and blood samples taken every week. Healthcare workers were enrolled in the week of the UK lockdown, from 23 to 31 March 2020, and were followed every week for up to roughly 15 weeks. The material sequenced was whole blood. The chain was built from TRBV20-1 and TRBJ2-3; the D gene cannot be resolved reliably. This receptor was taken from an adult who was a healthcare worker with PCR-confirmed SARS-CoV-2 infection or an uninfected control (not recorded which). The CDR3 has the sequence CSGGSMPDTQYF. Read as DNA, the sequence is TGCAGTGGTGGATCGATGCCAGATACGCAGTATTTT.